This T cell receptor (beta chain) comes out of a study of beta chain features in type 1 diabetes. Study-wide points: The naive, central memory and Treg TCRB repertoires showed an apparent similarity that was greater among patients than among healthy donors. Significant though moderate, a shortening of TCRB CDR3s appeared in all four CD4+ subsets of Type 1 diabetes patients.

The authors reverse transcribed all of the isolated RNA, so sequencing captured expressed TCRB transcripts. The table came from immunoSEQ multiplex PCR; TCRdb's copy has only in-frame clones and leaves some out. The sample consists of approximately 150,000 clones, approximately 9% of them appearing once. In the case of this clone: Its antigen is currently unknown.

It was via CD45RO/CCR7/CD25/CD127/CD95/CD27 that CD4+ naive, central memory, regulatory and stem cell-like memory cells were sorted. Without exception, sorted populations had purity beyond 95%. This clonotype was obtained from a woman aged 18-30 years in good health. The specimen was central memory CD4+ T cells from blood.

CDR3 sequence (DNA): TGTGCCAGCAGTGAAGAGAGTCTCGGGGAGCTGTTTTTT. It encodes CASSEESLGELFF. V and J are TRBV2 and TRBJ2-2; no firm D call. Germline-derived CDR1 and CDR2 are SNHLY and FYNNEI. The germline V and J ends were trimmed by 1 base and 7 bases, with 7 bases remaining between them. The CDR3 sequence is 13 residues long. Complete variable domain (other parts from reference TRBV2 and TRBJ2-2): EPEVTQTPSHQVTQMGQEVILRCVPISNHLYFYWYRQILGQKVEFLVSFYNNEISEKSEIFDDQFSVERPDGSNFTLKIRSTKLEDSAMYFCASSEESLGELFFGEGSRLTVL.